This TCR beta chain was recorded in a study of T cells in Graves' hyperthyroidism and ophthalmopathy (dated by TCRdb to the late 2010s). Concerning the study at large: Peripheral blood was collected at initial diagnosis, before any treatment. For training and testing, the roughly 93 patients in the discovery cohort were randomly divided in a 7:3 ratio. According to the paper, TCR Vbeta CDR3 sequencing was carried out on approximately 140 peripheral blood samples, which came from 40 to 45 ophthalmopathy, under 80 hyperthyroidism and roughly 17 progressor patients. To identify TCR V-J signatures that set the groups apart, the researchers used a discovery cohort of about a hundred patients, made up of 43 with Graves' ophthalmopathy and 55 to 65 with stable Graves' hyperthyroidism. After sampling, hyperthyroidism patients received methimazole starting at 30 mg daily, and ophthalmopathy patients received high-dose intravenous methylprednisolone. In about six Graves' hyperthyroidism patients, the study also compared T-cell repertoires from thyroid tissue with T-cell repertoires from blood. Whether ophthalmopathy could be predicted prospectively was tested in an independent validation cohort made up of 18 to 20 hyperthyroidism patients plus 17 patients who later progressed to ophthalmopathy.

Points on this clonotype: Its antigen remains unidentified. Per-base quality was not reported, and no clone a single base away is much larger than it.

Broad study findings and their caveats: A 13 V-J signature model separated ophthalmopathy from stable hyperthyroidism, with roughly 88% sensitivity and about 81% specificity in cross-validation and 80%/75% in testing. No statistical method was used to set the sample size in advance, and investigators knew the group allocation. In validation, the model predicted progression to ophthalmopathy a median of roughly 6.1 months before onset, with about 70% sensitivity and just under 75% specificity. Blood samples also contained most of the expanded thyroid clonotypes (frequency above 0.001), which suggests that blood repertoires may reflect thyroid immune responses.

After removal of 5 bases from V and 8 bases from J, the junction retains 8 bases not matched to a gene. The CDR3 measures 15 amino acids from cysteine to phenylalanine. Only CDR3 DNA remains: 45 bases, in frame from the first base. Per the germline V gene, SGHTA is the CDR1 and FQGNSA is the CDR2. Amplification of TCR beta CDR3 regions was carried out from RNA transcripts. The first round of RT-PCR for the TCR CDR3 was performed with the HTBI primer set and the Qiagen OneStep RT-PCR kit. Libraries were constructed in a second round of multiplex PCR, after which size selection and purification were carried out. The libraries were sequenced on an Illumina HiSeq2000 using paired-end 100 bp reads. The original pipeline was this. SOAPnuke was used to process the raw data, throwing out any read that contained adapters or uncalled bases, had a mean Phred below 15, or lacked an exact constant-primer or identifier match. High-quality paired reads were merged with COPE v1.2.5, and unique nucleotide sequences were defined as clonotypes. MiTCR v1.1 was used to align the clonotypes against IMGT TRBV, TRBD and TRBJ reference segments. The analysis included only V-J combinations with a frequency above 0.0001, which together covered 98% to 99.2% of the repertoires. A TCS score was defined as the ratio of F50 (clonal expansion) to E x V (chaos), with BLOSUM62-based TCRdist applied between CDR3 peptides within each V-J. Welch's t-statistics and random forest reduced 500 to 550 V-J features to 10 to 15, which were used in a naive Bayes classifier (R e1071). The Morisita-Horn index was used to measure how similar the thyroid and blood repertoires were. Starting from the raw public reads, TCRdb applied fastp trimming at Q25, assembled clones with MiXCR and retained in-frame beta chains. Merged by CDR3 protein, the rows form single entries marked with the most common genes and DNA. None of the V and J calls come from the authors' own analysis; TCRdb made them. Within this sample are approximately 100,000 distinct CDR3 sequences, with roughly 47% of them counted one time only. The ten top clones hold approximately 27% of the sample.

Stable Graves' hyperthyroidism was defined as the absence of progression to ophthalmopathy over 18 months of follow-up. Hyperthyroidism patients were aged 18 to 65 years and newly diagnosed, with disease duration of less than 2 months. Exclusion was applied to patients with uncontrolled infections, other autoimmune diseases, pregnancy or lactation. Clinical symptoms, serum thyroxine and TRAb, thyroid ultrasound, and orbital computed tomography formed the basis for the diagnoses. PBMCs were isolated from about 9.2 ml of fresh peripheral blood by Ficoll-Paque density gradient centrifugation. Total RNA was extracted using Trizol reagent, and RNA quality was assessed on an Agilent 2100 Bioanalyzer.

The TCR was taken from a man between 35 and 55 years old with Graves' hyperthyroidism. The sample was blood. The chain links TRBV7-2 with TRBJ2-1; TRBD2 aligns with 11 central bases. Here is the DNA: TGTGCCAGCAGCCTACCAACTAGCGGGAGTTATGAGCAGTTCTTC. It translates to CASSLPTSGSYEQFF.